The 9 T cell receptor beta chains in this list originate from one sample, sequenced in a study of T cell repertoires in cytomegalovirus infection. For these receptors, no antigen is known. TCRdb reanalysed the reads using MiXCR and keeps one entry per CDR3 protein. This sample has roughly 500,000 distinct CDR3 sequences, with 40% to 50% found just once. Here the sequenced sample was cultured PBMCs, taken from culture after CMV antigen stimulation. The receptor set was obtained from a human donor in good health (CMV status not recorded). Some clones in this sample may be carry-over from other donors' samples.

V gene TRBV12-3 or TRBV12-4 combines with J gene TRBJ2-1, with no clear D. This CDR3 is built from 12 residues. V was clipped by 4 bases and J by 11 bases, with 12 bases between them. CDR3 loop: CASSYYIDQQFF. In nucleotides, the CDR3 is TGTGCCAGCAGTTACTATATCGATCAGCAGTTCTTC.

V usage is TRBV7-2 and J usage is TRBJ1-4; D is undetermined. The CDR3 is 13 residues long. Trimming removed 5 bases from V and 2 bases from J, with 6 bases in between. Germline CDR1 SGHTA, CDR2 FQGNSA. This chain's CDR3 is CASSLHTNEKLFF. In DNA form, the CDR3 reads TGTGCCAGCAGCCTCCACACTAATGAAAAACTGTTTTTT.

V and J are TRBV7-6 and TRBJ2-3; D may be TRBD1 or TRBD2 (6 bases each). Trimming removed 1 base from V and 4 bases from J, with 12 bases in between. The CDR3 loop spans 15 amino acids. CDR1 and CDR2 (germline): SGHVS, FNYEAQ. CDR3 DNA sequence: TGTGCCAGCAGCTTAGTGACAGGAGGGGCAGATACGCAGTATTTT. Translated, it gives CASSLVTGGADTQYF.

V gene TRBV5-5 combines with J gene TRBJ2-1, with D uncertain. From germline, CDR1 is SGHKS and CDR2 YYEKEE (reference sequence). The CDR3 totals 16 residues. Between the trimmed V and J ends, which lost 4 bases and 0 bases, there was a span of 14 bases. Written as DNA, the CDR3 is TGTGCCAGCAGCAGGGCTGGGTTGAGCTCCTACAATGAGCAGTTCTTC. This gives the protein CASSRAGLSSYNEQFF.

The chain has TRBV7-6 and TRBJ1-6, with D hard to call. Germline V gene data show CDR1 as SGHVS and CDR2 as FNYEAQ. The CDR3 sequence is 17 residues long. The V end was cut by 5 bases, the J end by 3 bases, with 17 bases between. CDR3 region: CASSPEAAGVYNSPLHF. The CDR3 DNA sequence: TGTGCCAGCAGCCCGGAGGCGGCAGGCGTCTATAATTCACCCCTCCACTTT. The variable domain in full, completed from reference TRBV7-6 and TRBJ1-6, reads GAGVSQSPRYKVTKRGQDVALRCDPISGHVSLYWYRQALGQGPEFLTYFNYEAQQDKSGLPNDRFSAERPEGSISTLTIQRTEQRDSAMYRCASSPEAAGVYNSPLHFGNGTRLTVT.

The chain recombines TRBV4-1 with TRBJ1-2; TRBD1 is a possible D gene (6 bases). There are 14 residues in the CDR3. The V gene's germline CDR1 is MGHRA and CDR2 YSYEKL. Trimming took 2 bases from V and 4 from J, leaving 11 bases between them. In DNA form, the CDR3 reads TGCGCCAGCAGCCAATTCAGGGGCAGCTATGGCTACACCTTC. This encodes CASSQFRGSYGYTF.

This clonotype was seen many times. This sequence joins TRBV7-2 and TRBJ2-1, with 7 positions matching TRBD2. Germline loops: CDR1 SGHTA, CDR2 FQGNSA. The ends lost 1 base at V and 8 bases at J; junction bases unmatched: 5. CDR3 size: 14 residues. In DNA, the CDR3 is TGTGCCAGCAGCTTAGTCCGGGAGGATCATGAGCAGTTCTTC. Protein sequence: CASSLVREDHEQFF.

This clonotype has ten or more counts. V usage is TRBV7-8 and J usage is TRBJ1-5; no firm D call. Germline V gene lookup returns CDR1 SGHVS and CDR2 FQNEAQ. The CDR3 has 14 residues. V lost 1 base to trimming and J lost 2 bases, with 6 bases between them. The CDR3 is CASSLVQGNQPQHF. In DNA form, the CDR3 reads TGTGCCAGCAGCTTAGTGCAGGGCAATCAGCCCCAGCATTTT.

The chain is built from TRBV7-6 and TRBJ2-1; maybe TRBD2 (6 bases). The CDR3 is made up of 17 amino acids. V lost 2 bases, J lost 6 bases, and 20 bases lay in between. Germline CDR1 SGHVS, CDR2 FNYEAQ. CDR3 in amino acids: CASSLRVPRELGNEQFF. CDR3 nucleotides: TGTGCCAGCAGCTTACGGGTACCTCGGGAGTTGGGCAATGAGCAGTTCTTC.